These T cell receptor beta chains were read from a single sample in a study of a mutant IDH1 vaccine in newly diagnosed glioma. TCRdb keeps only in-frame clones here, not all; method: immunoSEQ multiplex PCR. The data contain tens of thousands of clones, about four fifths of them singletons. These receptors' antigens are unknown. This specimen consisted of PBMCs, obtained from a glioma patient whose treatment included an IDH1 peptide vaccine. The origin of the receptors is a woman aged 40 to 55 with glioma. Some clones in this sample may be carry-over from other donors' samples. Each CDR3 is given with its conserved first and last residue. A D gene is named only where the DNA matches it firmly. Only some rows state a clone size, as once, few, many or a class for expanded clones.

d_gene	abundance	v_gene	j_gene	CDR3aa	CDR3nt
TRBD1	NA	TRBV7-9	TRBJ1-2	CASSPGQGADGYTF	TGTGCCAGCAGCCCGGGACAGGGGGCCGACGGCTACACCTTC
TRBD2	NA	TRBV10-3	TRBJ2-7	CAISRGTSGSYEQYF	TGTGCCATCAGTCGAGGGACTAGCGGATCCTACGAGCAGTACTTC
NA	NA	TRBV27	TRBJ2-1	CASSLWVTESSYNEQFF	TGTGCCAGCAGTTTATGGGTGACGGAAAGCTCCTACAATGAGCAGTTCTTC
NA	NA	TRBV6-5	TRBJ2-2	CASSYPGSIGELFF	TGTGCCAGCAGTTACCCCGGTAGCATCGGGGAGCTGTTTTTT
NA	few	TRBV27	TRBJ2-7	CASSWGSIYEQYF	TGTGCCAGCAGTTGGGGGTCGATTTACGAGCAGTACTTC
NA	few	TRBV2	TRBJ1-5	CASMGGNQPQHF	TGTGCCAGCATGGGGGGTAATCAGCCCCAGCATTTT
TRBD1	NA	TRBV10-2	TRBJ2-1	CASSEWTGFNEQFF	TGCGCCAGCAGTGAATGGACAGGGTTCAATGAGCAGTTCTTC
NA	NA	TRBV6-5	TRBJ1-2	CASTDRGNYGYTF	TGTGCCAGCACTGACAGAGGAAACTATGGCTACACCTTC
NA	NA	TRBV7-2	TRBJ1-2	CASSLVVDTGGYTF	TGTGCCAGCAGCTTAGTGGTGGACACAGGGGGCTACACCTTC
TRBD1	NA	TRBV2	TRBJ1-4	CASREQGATNEKLFF	TGTGCCAGCAGAGAACAGGGGGCAACTAATGAAAAACTGTTTTTT
NA	NA	TRBV2	TRBJ1-4	CAFRSGQANEKLFF	TGTGCCTTTCGCTCGGGACAAGCTAATGAAAAACTGTTTTTT
NA	NA	TRBV5-4	TRBJ2-2	CASSSRSPNTGELFF	TGTGCCAGCAGCTCCAGGAGCCCTAACACCGGGGAGCTGTTTTTT
NA	NA	TRBV6-5	TRBJ1-1	CASSYGGTNTEAFF	TGTGCCAGCAGTTATGGAGGAACGAACACTGAAGCTTTCTTT
NA	NA	TRBV12-1	TRBJ1-5	CASSFRDRGYQPQHF	TGTGCCAGCAGCTTCCGGGACAGGGGGTATCAGCCCCAGCATTTT
NA	NA	TRBV5-6	TRBJ1-5	CASSVTGQPQHF	TGTGCCAGCAGCGTAACGGGTCAGCCCCAGCATTTT
NA	NA	TRBV7-8	TRBJ1-1	CASSSLRAEAFF	TGTGCCAGCAGCTCCCTCCGGGCTGAAGCTTTCTTT
NA	few	TRBV19	TRBJ1-3	CASSIDAVGNTIYF	TGTGCCAGTAGTATAGATGCAGTGGGAAACACCATATATTTT
NA	NA	TRBV9	TRBJ1-2	CASSVRGVVSYTF	TGTGCCAGCAGCGTACGGGGGGTCGTGAGTTACACCTTC
NA	NA	TRBV28	TRBJ1-1	CASSLNWEKAFF	TGTGCCAGCAGTTTAAATTGGGAGAAAGCTTTCTTT
NA	NA	TRBV23-1	TRBJ1-5	CASSRRRNQPQHF	TGCGCCAGCAGTCGTCGGAGGAATCAGCCCCAGCATTTT
NA	NA	TRBV5-4	TRBJ1-6	CASSSQNSPLHF	TGTGCCAGCAGCTCCCAGAATTCACCCCTCCACTTT